The 16 T cell receptor beta chains presented below share a single source sample, sequenced in a study of tumor and adjacent non-tumor tissue in lung cancer. No cell sorting was done before RNA was extracted from the tissue. Distant lung tissue was collected more than 3 cm away from the tumor edge. A modified ARM-PCR protocol with three rounds of nested PCR amplified TCRbeta. TCRdb redid the calling of the multiplex PCR reads with MiXCR, one entry per CDR3 protein. Of more than 55,000 distinct CDR3 sequences listed, 65% to 80% are singletons. Sequencing input: distant non-tumor lung tissue. The receptors derive from a man aged 55 to 70 with non-small cell lung cancer.

This clonotype was seen once. No conserved phenylalanine or tryptophan is present at the end of the CDR3, so a read error is the likely explanation. This rearrangement joins TRBV11-2 to TRBJ2-1; 7 nucleotides agree with TRBD2. Germline lookup yields CDR1 SGHAT and CDR2 FQNNGV. This CDR3 contains 19 residues. The CDR3 loop is CTSSPLGLVKRWGTNEQFS. CDR3 coding DNA: TGTACCAGCAGCCCCCTTGGACTAGTGAAAAGGTGGGGAACTAATGAGCAGTTCTCC.

Comments on this clonotype: One end of the junction fails to match germline, which may point to a read error. The chain uses TRBV11-1 and TRBJ2-1; D remains ambiguous. The CDR3 consists of 13 residues. CDR1 and CDR2 from the germline V gene are SGHAT and FQDESV (reference sequence). For the CDR3, the DNA is TGTGCCAGCAGTTTAGACCGCTGGGATGAGCAGTTCTTC. It yields the protein CASSLDRWDEQFF.

To note about this clonotype: A much bigger clone sits one base away, suggesting this may be a read error. The J gene is TRBJ2-3, the V gene TRBV20-1; D is ambiguous. V shed 5 bases and J shed 0 bases, with 3 bases lying between them. Germline V CDR1 and CDR2: DFQATT, SNEGSKA (reference sequence). The CDR3 consists of 11 residues. The CDR3 reads CSALSTDTQYF. CDR3 sequence (DNA): TGCAGTGCTCTTAGCACAGATACGCAGTATTTT.

This clonotype was detected only a few times. This rearrangement joins TRBV29-1 to TRBJ2-7; possible D gene TRBD2, 6 bases. V lost 7 bases and J lost 4, with 20 bases in between. Germline V gene sequence: CDR1 SQVTM, CDR2 ANQGSEA. CDR3 length: 14 amino acids. The CDR3 sequence is CSAALGGVSYEQYF. The CDR3 bases are TGCAGCGCCGCCCTTGGCGGGGTCTCGTACGAGCAGTACTTC.

Concerning this clonotype: It may be a read error: a sequence one base away is much more abundant. The chain couples TRBV11-2 to TRBJ2-7, with 15 bases aligning to TRBD2. Germline V gives CDR1 SGHAT, CDR2 FQNNGV. There are 17 residues in the CDR3. In DNA form, the CDR3 reads TGTACCAGCAGCCCCCGGACTAGCGGGAGGGCATTGTGGGAGCAGTACTTC. Translated: CTSSPRTSGRALWEQYF.

This clonotype was seen ten or more times. V usage is TRBV6-1 and J usage is TRBJ2-7, with unresolved D. CDR1 and CDR2 from the germline V gene are MNHNS and SASEGT. The CDR3 length is 14 residues. V was trimmed by 0 bases and J by 1 base, leaving 7 bases between them. For the CDR3, the DNA is TGTGCCAGCAGTGAAGCGCTTAGATCCTACGAGCAGTACTTC. The encoded protein is CASSEALRSYEQYF.

In its sample, this clonotype was seen many times. This chain uses TRBV7-8 with TRBJ1-3, with D unclear. Germline V gene data show CDR1 as SGHVS and CDR2 as FQNEAQ. With 5 bases removed from V and 0 bases from J, the gap between germline ends came to 8 bases. This CDR3 region has 14 residues. In DNA form, the CDR3 reads TGTGCCAGCAGCACAGCATTCTCTGGAAACACCATATATTTT. It translates to CASSTAFSGNTIYF.

On this clonotype itself: One end of the junction fails to match germline, which may point to a read error. V and J are TRBV29-1 and TRBJ2-1; tentative D call: TRBD1 (5 bases). CDR1 and CDR2 from the germline V gene are SQVTM and ANQGSEA. The CDR3 covers 12 residues. CDR3 coding DNA: TGCAGCGTAAATTATGTGGACAATGAGCAGCTCTTC. Translating gives CSVNYVDNEQLF.

As regards this clonotype: At one end the junction does not follow the germline gene, possibly because of a read error. The chain is built from TRBV4-1 and TRBJ2-1; a possible D gene is TRBD2 (5 bases). The CDR3 has 17 amino acids. Germline CDR1 reads MGHRA; CDR2 reads YSYEKL. In DNA form, the CDR3 reads TGCGCCAGCAGCCAAGATATGACTGGGAGAACCTACAATGAGCACTTCTTC. Its protein product is CASSQDMTGRTYNEHFF.

This clonotype was seen a few times. Just one base apart from a much larger clone, this may be a read error. The genes are TRBV7-9 and TRBJ2-1, with TRBD1 matching 8 bases. In germline, CDR1 is SEHNR, CDR2 FQNEAQ (reference sequence). CDR3 length: 14 residues. CDR3 nucleotide sequence: TGTGCCAACAGCATTCGGACAGGGAGCCCTGAGCAGTTCTTC. Amino acid sequence: CANSIRTGSPEQFF.

This clonotype was seen once. This chain connects TRBV6-2 or TRBV6-3 to TRBJ2-1, with D possibly matching TRBD1 (6 bases). The CDR3 is made up of 14 amino acids. Germline values: CDR1 MNHEY, CDR2 SVGEGT. The V end was cut by 9 bases, the J end by 6 bases, with 18 bases between. CDR3 DNA: TGTGCCAGGAGTAGACAGGACTCATGCAATGAGCAGTTCTTC. Protein sequence: CARSRQDSCNEQFF.

This clonotype was observed a single time. Germline and junction disagree at one end, which may indicate a read error. This chain connects TRBV6-5 to TRBJ2-7; D not certain. The CDR3 contains 14 residues. Per germline, CDR1 MNHEY and CDR2 SVGAGI. The CDR3 region has the DNA TGTGCCAGCAATCGCACCCGGTCCTCCTACAAGCAGTACTTC. Translation gives CASNRTRSSYKQYF.

This clonotype has a count of ten or more. The CDR3 is CASSAQGETQYF. DNA of the CDR3: TGTGCCAGCAGCGCACAGGGAGAGACCCAGTACTTC. This chain joins TRBV11-2 and TRBJ2-5, with D perhaps matching TRBD1 (6 bases). The CDR3 contains 12 residues. Germline assignment: CDR1 SGHAT and CDR2 FQNNGV. The ends were cut back, 5 bases at V and 4 bases at J, with 8 bases in the middle.

For this clonotype: The junction departs from germline at one end; a sequencing error may be responsible. The gene calls are TRBV6-4 and TRBJ2-2; 8 bases are shared with TRBD1. The germline gives CDR1 MRHNA, CDR2 SNTAGT. The CDR3 loop spans 13 amino acids. The CDR3 DNA is TGTGCCAGCAGTGCAGGGGGCACCGGGGAGTTGCTTTTT. Its translation: CASSAGGTGELLF.

This clonotype has a count of ten or more. The genes are TRBV6-1 and TRBJ1-2; D is unclear. The CDR3 extends over 14 amino acids. The ends were cut back, 4 bases at V and 8 bases at J, with 17 bases in the middle. Germline CDR1 is MNHNS and CDR2 is SASEGT. The CDR3 region has the DNA TGTGCCAGCAGTGCCCGGACCCTGGGGAGGGGCTACACCTTC. Protein sequence: CASSARTLGRGYTF.

A word on this clonotype: Just one base apart from a much larger clone, this may be a read error. The chain recombines TRBV5-6 with TRBJ2-5; no firm D call. Germline values: CDR1 SGHDT, CDR2 YYEEEE. The V end lost 0 bases, the J end lost 5 bases, and 8 bases lay between the germline ends. The CDR3 totals 13 residues. This chain's CDR3 is CASSLGRHETQYF. CDR3 nucleotide sequence: TGTGCCAGCAGCTTGGGTAGGCACGAGACCCAGTACTTC. Filled out from reference TRBV5-6 and TRBJ2-5, the complete variable domain reads DAGVTQSPTHLIKTRGQQVTLRCSPKSGHDTVSWYQQALGQGPQFIFQYYEEEERQRGNFPDRFSGHQFPNYSSELNVNALLLGDSALYLCASSLGRHETQYFGPGTRLLVL.